This TCR beta chain was sequenced in a study of regulatory T cells. The study, taken as a whole, reports: Patient repertoires had restricted TRB V-J pairs and skewed V and J usage, most in Tregs. Hydrophobic residues at CDR3 positions 6 and 7 were enriched in conventional CD4+ T cells of CD3G-deficient patients.

Amplification used 52 TRBV primers and 13 TRBJ primers. Repertoires were generated with immunoSEQ multiplex PCR, while TCRdb's copy carries only in-frame clones and drops some. Among 30,000 to 40,000 clones listed, roughly 90% were seen once. This CDR3 has 18 amino acids. The V segment lost 3 bases and the J segment 3 bases; nucleotides outside the gene matches: 17. Germline CDR1 reads KGHSH; CDR2 reads LQKENI. A remark on this clone: Its antigen remains unidentified.

This TCR was recovered from a person under 35 with CD3G deficiency. The chain employs TRBV18 and TRBJ2-7, with 7 bases that match TRBD1. Sequencing input: conventional CD4+ T cells sorted from blood. In DNA form, the CDR3 reads TGTGCCAGCTCACCCGCAGCCCCTCCGCGACAGGGCAACTACGAGCAGTACTTC. This codes for CASSPAAPPRQGNYEQYF.